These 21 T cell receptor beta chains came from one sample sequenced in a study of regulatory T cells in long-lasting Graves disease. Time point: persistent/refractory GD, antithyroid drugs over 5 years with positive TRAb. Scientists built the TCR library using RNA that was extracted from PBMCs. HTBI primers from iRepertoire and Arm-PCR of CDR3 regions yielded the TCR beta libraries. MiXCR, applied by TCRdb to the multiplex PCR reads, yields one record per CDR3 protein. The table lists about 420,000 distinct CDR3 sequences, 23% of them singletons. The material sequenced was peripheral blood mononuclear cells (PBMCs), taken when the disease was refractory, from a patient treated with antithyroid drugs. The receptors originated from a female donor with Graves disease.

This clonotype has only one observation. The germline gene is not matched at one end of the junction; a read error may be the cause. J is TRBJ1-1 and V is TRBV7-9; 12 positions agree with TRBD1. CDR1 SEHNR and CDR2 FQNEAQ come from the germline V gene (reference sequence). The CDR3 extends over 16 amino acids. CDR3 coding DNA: TGTGCAAGCAGCTTAGTGGTGGGACAGGGGGCTGGTGAAGCTTTCTTT. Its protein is CASSLVVGQGAGEAFF.

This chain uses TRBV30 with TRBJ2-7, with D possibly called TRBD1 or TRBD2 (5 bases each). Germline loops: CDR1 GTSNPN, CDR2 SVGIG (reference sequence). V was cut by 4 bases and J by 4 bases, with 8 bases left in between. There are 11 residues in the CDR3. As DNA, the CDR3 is TGTGCCTGGACCGGGACGTACGAGCAGTACTTC. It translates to CAWTGTYEQYF.

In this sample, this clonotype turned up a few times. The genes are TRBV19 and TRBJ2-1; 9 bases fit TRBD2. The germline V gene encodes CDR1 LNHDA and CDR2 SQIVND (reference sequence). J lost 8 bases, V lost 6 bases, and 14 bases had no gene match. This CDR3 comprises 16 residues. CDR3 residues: CASRPYDLAGYHEQFF. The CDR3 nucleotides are TGTGCCAGTAGGCCCTACGATCTAGCGGGATATCATGAGCAGTTCTTC.

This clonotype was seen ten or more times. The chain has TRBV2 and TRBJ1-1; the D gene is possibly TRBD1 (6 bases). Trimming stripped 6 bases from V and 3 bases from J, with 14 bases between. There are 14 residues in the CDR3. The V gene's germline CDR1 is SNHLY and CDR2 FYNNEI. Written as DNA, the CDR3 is TGTGCCAGCAGAGTAGACAGGCACTACACTGAAGCTTTCTTT. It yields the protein CASRVDRHYTEAFF.

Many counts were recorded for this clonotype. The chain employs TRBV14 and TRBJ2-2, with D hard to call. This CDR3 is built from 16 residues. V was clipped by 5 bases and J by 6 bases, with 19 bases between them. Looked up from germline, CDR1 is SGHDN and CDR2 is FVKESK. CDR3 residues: CASSERRGPKPGELFF. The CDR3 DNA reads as TGTGCCAGCAGCGAGAGACGTGGCCCTAAACCCGGGGAGCTGTTTTTT.

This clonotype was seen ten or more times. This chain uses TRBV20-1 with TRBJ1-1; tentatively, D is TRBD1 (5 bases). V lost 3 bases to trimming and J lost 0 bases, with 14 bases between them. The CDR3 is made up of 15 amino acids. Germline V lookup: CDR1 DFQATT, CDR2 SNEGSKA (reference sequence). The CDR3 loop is CSASSGGGMNTEAFF. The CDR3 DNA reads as TGCAGTGCTAGCAGTGGGGGAGGCATGAACACTGAAGCTTTCTTT.

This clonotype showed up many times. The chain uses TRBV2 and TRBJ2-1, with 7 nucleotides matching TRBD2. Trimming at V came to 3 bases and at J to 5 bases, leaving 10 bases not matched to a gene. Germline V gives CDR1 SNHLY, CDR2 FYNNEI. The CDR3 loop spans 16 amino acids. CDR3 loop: CASSDKKLAFNNEQFF. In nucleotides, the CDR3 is TGTGCCAGCAGTGATAAAAAACTAGCGTTTAACAATGAGCAGTTCTTC. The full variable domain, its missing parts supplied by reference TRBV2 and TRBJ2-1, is EPEVTQTPSHQVTQMGQEVILRCVPISNHLYFYWYRQILGQKVEFLVSFYNNEISEKSEIFDDQFSVERPDGSNFTLKIRSTKLEDSAMYFCASSDKKLAFNNEQFFGPGTRLTVL.

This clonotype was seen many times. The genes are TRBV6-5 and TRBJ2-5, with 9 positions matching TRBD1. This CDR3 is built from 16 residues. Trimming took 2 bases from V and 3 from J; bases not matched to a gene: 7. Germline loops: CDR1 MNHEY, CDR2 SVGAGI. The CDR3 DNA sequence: TGTGCCAGCAGTTACCCCGGGACAGGGTTGGAAGAGACCCAGTACTTC. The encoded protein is CASSYPGTGLEETQYF.

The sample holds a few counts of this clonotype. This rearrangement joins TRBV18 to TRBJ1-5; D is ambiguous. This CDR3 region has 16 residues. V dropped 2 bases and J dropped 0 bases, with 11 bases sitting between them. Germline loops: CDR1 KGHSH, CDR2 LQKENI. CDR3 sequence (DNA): TGTGCCAGCTCACCAAGTCCGGCACTTAGCAATCAGCCCCAGCATTTT. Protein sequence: CASSPSPALSNQPQHF.

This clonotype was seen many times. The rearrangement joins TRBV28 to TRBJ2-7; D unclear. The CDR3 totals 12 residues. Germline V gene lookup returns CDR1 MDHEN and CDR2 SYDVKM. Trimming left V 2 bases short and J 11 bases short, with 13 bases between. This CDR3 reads CASSLVRHQEYF. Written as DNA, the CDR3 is TGTGCCAGCAGTTTAGTTCGGCATCAGGAGTACTTC.

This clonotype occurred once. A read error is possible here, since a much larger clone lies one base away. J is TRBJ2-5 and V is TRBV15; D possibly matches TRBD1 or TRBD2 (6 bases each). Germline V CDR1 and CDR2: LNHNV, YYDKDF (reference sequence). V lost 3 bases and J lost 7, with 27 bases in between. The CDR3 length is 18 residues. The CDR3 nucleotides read TGTGCCACCAGCAGTGGAGGGGGTCTTTACCTCGGCAAAGGGACCCAGTACTTC. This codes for CATSSGGGLYLGKGTQYF.

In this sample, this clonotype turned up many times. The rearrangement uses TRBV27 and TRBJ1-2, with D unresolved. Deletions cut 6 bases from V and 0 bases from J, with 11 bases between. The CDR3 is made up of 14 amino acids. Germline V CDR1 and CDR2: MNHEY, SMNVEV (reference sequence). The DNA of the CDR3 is TGTGCCAGCAGCTTCGTTGGGGCTAACTATGGCTACACCTTC. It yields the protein CASSFVGANYGYTF.

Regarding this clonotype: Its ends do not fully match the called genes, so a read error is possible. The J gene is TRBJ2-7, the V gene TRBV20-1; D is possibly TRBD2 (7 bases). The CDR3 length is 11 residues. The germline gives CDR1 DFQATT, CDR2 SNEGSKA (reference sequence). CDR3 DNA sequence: TGCGGTGCTAGAGGGGGGGCTAGCCAGTACTTC. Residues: CGARGGASQYF.

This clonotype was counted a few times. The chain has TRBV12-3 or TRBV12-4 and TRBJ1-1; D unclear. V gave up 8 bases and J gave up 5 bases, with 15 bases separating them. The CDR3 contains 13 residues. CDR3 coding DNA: TGTGCCAGCGGTAAGATGTCGGCAACTGAAGCTTTCTTT. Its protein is CASGKMSATEAFF.

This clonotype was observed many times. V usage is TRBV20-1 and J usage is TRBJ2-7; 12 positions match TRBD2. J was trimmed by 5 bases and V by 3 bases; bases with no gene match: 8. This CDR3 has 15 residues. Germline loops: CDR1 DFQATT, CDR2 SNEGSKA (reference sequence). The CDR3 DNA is TGCAGTGCTAGCCCCGGACTAGCGGGACCCAACGAGCAGTACTTC. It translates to CSASPGLAGPNEQYF.

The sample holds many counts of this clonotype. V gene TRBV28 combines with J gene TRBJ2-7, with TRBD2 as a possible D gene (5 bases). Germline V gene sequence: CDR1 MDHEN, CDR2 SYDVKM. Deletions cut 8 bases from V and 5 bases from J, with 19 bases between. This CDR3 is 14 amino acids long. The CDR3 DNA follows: TGTGCCAGCCTGGAGGAGCAAGTCCCCCACGAGCAGTACTTC. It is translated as CASLEEQVPHEQYF.

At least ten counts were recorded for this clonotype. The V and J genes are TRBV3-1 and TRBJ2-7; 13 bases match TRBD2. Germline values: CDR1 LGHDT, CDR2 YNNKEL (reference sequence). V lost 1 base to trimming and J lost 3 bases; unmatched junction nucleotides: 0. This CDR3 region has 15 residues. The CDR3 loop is CASSQGTSGSYEQYF. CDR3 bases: TGTGCCAGCAGCCAAGGGACTAGCGGGAGCTACGAGCAGTACTTC.

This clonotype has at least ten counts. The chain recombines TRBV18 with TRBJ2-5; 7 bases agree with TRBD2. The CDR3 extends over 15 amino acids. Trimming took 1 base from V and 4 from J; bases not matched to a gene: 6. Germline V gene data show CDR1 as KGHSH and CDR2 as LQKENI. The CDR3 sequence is CASSPRGAGRETQYF. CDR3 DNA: TGTGCCAGCTCACCACGGGGAGCGGGAAGAGAGACCCAGTACTTC.

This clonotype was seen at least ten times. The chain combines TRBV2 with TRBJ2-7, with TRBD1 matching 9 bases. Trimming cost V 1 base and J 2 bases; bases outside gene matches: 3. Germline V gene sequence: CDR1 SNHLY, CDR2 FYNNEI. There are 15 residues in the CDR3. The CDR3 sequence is CASSEGGTGTYEQYF. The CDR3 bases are TGTGCCAGCAGTGAAGGGGGGACAGGGACCTACGAGCAGTACTTC.

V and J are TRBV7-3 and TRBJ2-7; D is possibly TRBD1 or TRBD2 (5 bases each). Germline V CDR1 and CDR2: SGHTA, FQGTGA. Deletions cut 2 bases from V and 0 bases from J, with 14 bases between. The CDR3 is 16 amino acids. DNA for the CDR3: TGTGCCAGCAGCTTATTTGGGGGAAAGAGCTCCTACGAGCAGTACTTC. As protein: CASSLFGGKSSYEQYF.

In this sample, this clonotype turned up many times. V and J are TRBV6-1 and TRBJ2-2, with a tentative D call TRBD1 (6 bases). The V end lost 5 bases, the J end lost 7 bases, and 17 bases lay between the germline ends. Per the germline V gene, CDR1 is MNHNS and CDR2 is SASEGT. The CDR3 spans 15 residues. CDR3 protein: CASSPSVGTYGELFF. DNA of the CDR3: TGTGCCAGCAGTCCCTCGGTTGGGACATACGGGGAGCTGTTTTTT.